The present entry profiles one T cell receptor beta chain with its context. The antigen is unknown. V was shortened by 8 bases and J by 1 base, with 14 bases between the two germline ends. CDR1 is SQVTM and CDR2 is ANQGSEA in the germline V gene. The CDR3 has 13 amino acids. This sample was included in a study of cytomegalovirus exposure and HLA in healthy donors. Study-level results: For TCR beta chains, V- and J-gene trimming was later linked to a missense DCLRE1C variant. The authors enumerated 180 or so TCR beta chains as linked to cytomegalovirus.

Both 60 Vbeta primers and 13 Jbeta primers went into the PCR. As handled by the study authors: A later analysis counted 80 million or so unique TCR beta chains, around 10 million shared. The table came from immunoSEQ multiplex PCR; TCRdb's copy has only in-frame clones and leaves some out. Clone size and the V and J calls come from that table; the DNA yielded D and trimming. The sample data list roughly 69,000 clones. The chain recombines TRBV29-1 with TRBJ1-1; possible D gene TRBD1, 6 bases. The sample was PBMCs. The clonotype comes from a woman aged 25 to 39 in good health and CMV-seronegative. As DNA, the CDR3 is TGCAGCATCTGGGAGGGGGGGAACACTGAAGCTTTCTTT. It codes for CSIWEGGNTEAFF.